This T cell receptor beta chain was profiled in a study of blood T cell repertoires in COVID-19. Study-wide background: In each case, the material was cDNA or gDNA derived from T cells, B-cell-depleted T cells, or PBMCs.

Germline-derived CDR1 and CDR2 are SGHVS and FNYEAQ. The V end lost 6 bases, the J end lost 5 bases, and 19 bases lay between the germline ends. CDR3 length: 15 amino acids. The repertoire was sequenced with immunoSEQ multiplex PCR; TCRdb's copy has only in-frame clones and lacks some. The sample holds 150,000 or so clones; 78% are singletons and the top ten take just over 6%. This clone showed up just a few times. The gene calls are TRBV7-6 and TRBJ2-5; D possibly corresponds to TRBD2 (6 bases). This TCR came from a woman between 45 and 65 years old who had recovered from COVID-19. Sequenced sample: PBMCs or T cells enriched from blood (not recorded which). CDR3 sequence (DNA): TGTGCCAGCAGTCGTCCTCCGGGACTTGCGGAGACCCAGTACTTC. Protein: CASSRPPGLAETQYF.